The next 21 T cell receptor beta chains were all read from a single sample in a study of T cell clones after liver transplantation. Some clones are missing from TCRdb's copy, which holds only in-frame ones; the method was immunoSEQ multiplex PCR. This repertoire shows more than 15,000 clones, 80% to 90% found once; its top ten account for over 10%. Sequences were derived from CD8+ T cells from blood, sampled before liver transplant. The receptor source for this set is a human donor who received a liver transplant.

This rearrangement joins TRBV7-9 to TRBJ2-1, with 7 bases fitting TRBD2. The germline V gene has CDR1 SEHNR and CDR2 FQNEAQ (reference sequence). V lost 5 bases and J lost 10; bases outside the gene matches: 5. The CDR3 has 12 residues. CDR3 residues: CASSPMGGEQFF. CDR3 DNA sequence: TGTGCCAGCAGCCCGATGGGGGGGGAGCAGTTCTTC.

This chain uses TRBV6-5 with TRBJ2-7, with D unresolved. Trimming pared 6 bases from V and 3 bases from J, leaving 18 bases between. Germline V gene lookup returns CDR1 MNHEY and CDR2 SVGAGI. This CDR3 is built from 15 residues. The CDR3 DNA is TGTGCCAGCAGCCCAACTAACTTCCCTAACTACGAGCAGTACTTC. It yields the protein CASSPTNFPNYEQYF.

The V gene is TRBV7-2, the J gene TRBJ2-7, with TRBD1 matching 8 bases. The CDR3 length is 14 residues. Germline V gene lookup returns CDR1 SGHTA and CDR2 FQGNSA. Losses at the gene ends were 6 bases for V and 2 bases for J; bases not matched to a gene: 6. CDR3 bases: TGTGCCAGCAGGCTGGCAGGGGGCACCTACGAGCAGTACTTC. Translation: CASRLAGGTYEQYF. Together with reference TRBV7-2 and TRBJ2-7, the CDR3 gives the full variable domain: GAGVSQSPSNKVTEKGKDVELRCDPISGHTALYWYRQSLGQGLEFLIYFQGNSAPDKSGLPSDRFSAERTGGSVSTLTIQRTQQEDSAVYLCASRLAGGTYEQYFGPGTRLTVT.

The chain joins TRBV9 to TRBJ1-5; TRBD1 is a possible D gene (5 bases). There are 15 residues in the CDR3. V dropped 4 bases and J dropped 1 base, with 12 bases sitting between them. Per germline, CDR1 SGDLS and CDR2 YYNGEE. CDR3 nucleotides: TGTGCCAGCAGCCCCTGGGGGAGCAGCAATCAGCCCCAGCATTTT. It encodes CASSPWGSSNQPQHF.

The chain joins TRBV5-4 to TRBJ1-1, with 8 bases matching TRBD1. Looked up from germline, CDR1 is SGHNT and CDR2 is YYREEE (reference sequence). Losses at the gene ends were 4 bases for V and 4 bases for J; bases not matched to a gene: 6. The CDR3 is 14 amino acids. The CDR3 DNA follows: TGTGCCAGCAGCGTCAGGGGGCTAGGCACTGAAGCTTTCTTT. It yields the protein CASSVRGLGTEAFF.

The chain's CDR3 is CASRGAGAHEQYF. The CDR3 DNA reads TGTGCCAGCCGGGGAGCGGGAGCCCACGAGCAGTACTTC. The gene calls are TRBV7-9 and TRBJ2-7; the match to TRBD2 covers 8 bases. CDR3 length equals 13 residues. Trimming at V came to 8 bases and at J to 5 bases, leaving 8 bases not matched to a gene. Germline CDR1 and CDR2: SEHNR and FQNEAQ (reference sequence).

The chain employs TRBV19 and TRBJ1-1; TRBD1 is a possible D gene (5 bases). V shed 7 bases and J shed 0 bases, with 9 bases lying between them. The CDR3 has 13 residues. Per the germline V gene, CDR1 is LNHDA and CDR2 is SQIVND (reference sequence). The CDR3 DNA sequence: TGTGCCAGTATAGACAGCCTGAACACTGAAGCTTTCTTT. Its translation: CASIDSLNTEAFF.

This sequence joins TRBV29-1 and TRBJ2-5; TRBD2 aligns across 9 bases. This CDR3 comprises 13 residues. Per the germline V gene, CDR1 is SQVTM and CDR2 is ANQGSEA. J was trimmed by 5 bases and V by 6 bases; bases with no gene match: 7. CDR3 amino acids: CSVDSGSWETQYF. In nucleotides, the CDR3 is TGCAGCGTCGATAGCGGGAGCTGGGAGACCCAGTACTTC.

The chain uses TRBV7-9 and TRBJ1-1, with D perhaps matching TRBD1 (5 bases). The germline V gene encodes CDR1 SEHNR and CDR2 FQNEAQ (reference sequence). The CDR3 runs 15 residues. The V and J ends lost 0 bases and 4 bases respectively, with 12 bases between them. CDR3 protein: CASSLARGVLTEAFF. CDR3 coding DNA: TGTGCCAGCAGCTTAGCCCGAGGGGTTCTCACTGAAGCTTTCTTT.

The V gene is TRBV5-1, the J gene TRBJ1-1; a possible D gene is TRBD1 (5 bases). The CDR3 loop spans 16 amino acids. Germline V gene sequence: CDR1 SGHRS, CDR2 YFSETQ. Trimming cost V 7 bases and J 5 bases, with 24 bases left between them. In nucleotides, the CDR3 is TGCGCCAGCTCGGGAGTAGGACCGGGCGGGGGGACTGAAGCTTTCTTT. As protein: CASSGVGPGGGTEAFF.

This clone was counted a single time. The chain uses TRBV5-4 and TRBJ1-2; 8 bases map to TRBD1. This CDR3 contains 16 residues. Looked up from germline, CDR1 is SGHNT and CDR2 is YYREEE (reference sequence). The V and J ends lost 0 bases and 8 bases, in that order; junction bases with no gene match: 12. The DNA for the CDR3 is TGTGCCAGCAGCTTGGCAGGGGGCGATTTTTTGGGCGGCTACACCTTC. It is translated as CASSLAGGDFLGGYTF.

J is TRBJ2-1 and V is TRBV7-2, with D uncertain. V lost 6 bases to trimming and J lost 0 bases, with 9 bases between them. CDR1 is SGHTA, CDR2 FQGNSA, per germline. The CDR3 totals 14 residues. CDR3 amino acids: CASRLHSSYNEQFF. CDR3 DNA: TGTGCCAGCAGACTACACAGCTCCTACAATGAGCAGTTCTTC.

In nucleotides, the CDR3 is TGCGCCAGCAGCCCGTACGAACCCTACGAGCAGTACTTC. Translated: CASSPYEPYEQYF. The chain employs TRBV5-1 and TRBJ2-7; D ambiguous. V lost 4 bases to trimming and J lost 2 bases, with 10 bases between them. This CDR3 is built from 13 residues. The V gene's germline CDR1 is SGHRS and CDR2 YFSETQ.

V usage is TRBV20-1 and J usage is TRBJ2-7; D is unclear. Trimming pared 1 base from V and 7 bases from J, leaving 8 bases between. The germline gives CDR1 DFQATT, CDR2 SNEGSKA (reference sequence). CDR3 length: 11 amino acids. The CDR3 sequence is CSARVGREQYF. The CDR3 DNA sequence: TGCAGTGCTAGAGTAGGGCGAGAGCAGTACTTC.

This clone was found once. The chain employs TRBV9 and TRBJ2-1; a weak D match, TRBD2 (5 bases). Germline V gives CDR1 SGDLS, CDR2 YYNGEE. V was shortened by 0 bases and J by 10 bases, with 20 bases between the two germline ends. The CDR3 is 16 residues long. Here the CDR3 reads CASSVVGRLGSGEQFF. CDR3 in DNA: TGTGCCAGCAGCGTAGTGGGGAGACTTGGGTCGGGGGAGCAGTTCTTC.

The rearrangement joins TRBV6-1 to TRBJ2-1; D ambiguous. The CDR3 extends over 20 amino acids. V was clipped by 4 bases and J by 0 bases, with 25 bases between them. The germline CDR1 and CDR2 sequences are MNHNS and SASEGT. DNA of the CDR3: TGTGCCAGCAGTGGGCCGTTAGATCCCTACAGTGTTAGCTCCTACAATGAGCAGTTCTTC. Its protein is CASSGPLDPYSVSSYNEQFF.

The chain recombines TRBV9 with TRBJ2-1; TRBD2 matches 8 bases. V dropped 0 bases and J dropped 2; count of bases not matched to a gene: 7. Germline CDR1 SGDLS, CDR2 YYNGEE. This CDR3 region has 17 residues. The CDR3 loop reads CASSVEGRREAYNEQFF. CDR3 DNA sequence: TGTGCCAGCAGCGTAGAAGGTAGGCGGGAGGCCTACAATGAGCAGTTCTTC.

The chain has TRBV27 and TRBJ2-1; 12 nucleotides line up with TRBD2. Trimming took 5 bases from V and 7 from J; bases not matched to a gene: 9. The CDR3 covers 16 residues. The germline V gene has CDR1 MNHEY and CDR2 SMNVEV (reference sequence). As DNA, the CDR3 is TGTGCCAGCAGTGAGCCGGGACTAGCGGGTAAAAATGAGCAGTTCTTC. Translating gives CASSEPGLAGKNEQFF.

The chain combines TRBV7-9 with TRBJ1-1; a weak D match, TRBD1 (5 bases). This CDR3 is 16 amino acids long. Germline CDR1 and CDR2: SEHNR and FQNEAQ (reference sequence). The V gene lost 1 base and the J gene lost 4 bases, with 16 bases spanning the gap. This CDR3 reads CASSLGGTPRGTEAFF. The CDR3 DNA follows: TGTGCCAGCAGCTTAGGGGGCACCCCGAGGGGCACTGAAGCTTTCTTT.

V gene TRBV6-9 combines with J gene TRBJ2-1; TRBD2 aligns across 9 bases. V lost 8 bases and J lost 2; bases outside the gene matches: 7. The CDR3 has 15 amino acids. The germline V gene encodes CDR1 MNHGY and CDR2 SVAAGI. In DNA form, the CDR3 reads TGTGCCAGCGGCCTCTTAGCGGGAGCCTACAATGAGCAGTTCTTC. It yields the protein CASGLLAGAYNEQFF.

V gene TRBV27 combines with J gene TRBJ2-5; 10 nucleotides line up with TRBD2. With 1 base clipped from V and 4 bases from J, the junction kept 6 bases outside the gene matches. CDR1 MNHEY and CDR2 SMNVEV come from the germline V gene (reference sequence). The CDR3 spans 16 residues. The CDR3 loop reads CASSLWASGRGETQYF. Written as DNA, the CDR3 is TGTGCCAGCAGTTTATGGGCTAGCGGGAGAGGAGAGACCCAGTACTTC.